Listed here is a single TCR beta chain. CDR3 length: 13 residues. The V and J ends lost 8 bases and 1 base respectively, with 12 bases between them. Per the germline V gene, CDR1 is SGHDT and CDR2 is YYEEEE. This record comes from a study of shared clonotypes between healthy human individuals. Here immunoSEQ multiplex PCR was the method, and the copy in TCRdb shows in-frame clones only, minus some. The sample records around 560,000 clones, 90% to 95% being singletons. CD45RO-negative cells were positively selected for CCR7, leaving out terminally differentiated effector memory CD45RA+ cells. The donors were adults (healthy and HIV-negative) with no recent acute infections or vaccinations.

The V call is TRBV5-6, the J call TRBJ1-1; D is possibly TRBD1 (5 bases). The receptor was derived from a woman aged 25 to 39 in good health. Sequenced sample: naive CD8+ T cells sorted from blood. The DNA for the CDR3 is TGTGCCAGTACCGGGGCCCCGAACACTGAAGCTTTCTTT. Translated, it gives CASTGAPNTEAFF.